Presented here are 9 T cell receptor beta chains from one specimen sequenced in a study of spatial heterogeneity in lung cancer. Via MiXCR, TCRdb re-called the 5' RACE reads, giving one row per CDR3 protein. This table holds about 44,000 distinct CDR3 sequences, roughly an eighth found once. The time point is: sample taken at primary tumor resection. Whole RNA came from tumor, nontumor lung or frozen PBMC and was sequenced without being sorted. Sequencing used PBMCs, obtained at surgery. The receptor set was obtained from a male donor with early-stage non-small cell lung cancer.

At least ten counts were recorded for this clonotype. CDR3 amino acids: CSASKQNTGELFF. DNA for the CDR3: TGCAGTGCTAGTAAACAGAACACCGGGGAGCTGTTTTTT. V is TRBV20-1 and J is TRBJ2-2; D unclear. Between the trimmed V and J ends, which lost 3 bases and 1 base, there was a span of 6 bases. Germline-derived CDR1 and CDR2 are DFQATT and SNEGSKA (reference sequence). The CDR3 is made up of 13 amino acids.

The V gene is TRBV11-2, the J gene TRBJ1-4; a weak D match, TRBD1 (6 bases). Trimming stripped 5 bases from V and 3 bases from J, with 13 bases between. CDR1 SGHAT and CDR2 FQNNGV come from the germline V gene. CDR3 length: 15 residues. The CDR3 DNA is TGTGCCAGCAGCCTCCAGGGGTGGGCTAATGAAAAACTGTTTTTT. Translation: CASSLQGWANEKLFF.

This clonotype has ten or more counts. This chain links TRBV7-9 with TRBJ2-2, with TRBD2 identical over 13 bases. The V and J ends lost 5 bases and 2 bases, in that order; junction bases with no gene match: 8. The CDR3 loop spans 18 amino acids. Per the germline V gene, CDR1 is SEHNR and CDR2 is FQNEAQ (reference sequence). The CDR3, as DNA: TGTGCCAGCAGCGACACTAGCGGGAGGGCCAAAAACACCGGGGAGCTGTTTTTT. This translates into CASSDTSGRAKNTGELFF.

The chain employs TRBV20-1 and TRBJ2-7; 10 bases are a match to TRBD1. The J segment lost 4 bases and the V segment lost 4 bases, leaving 4 bases of the junction unmatched. The CDR3 is made up of 13 amino acids. CDR1 is DFQATT, CDR2 SNEGSKA, per germline (reference sequence). The CDR3 reads CSATGQGGYEQYF. The CDR3 region has the DNA TGCAGTGCTACCGGACAGGGGGGTTACGAGCAGTACTTC.

This clonotype was picked up a small number of times. V gene TRBV7-2 combines with J gene TRBJ1-1, with unresolved D. The V end lost 0 bases, the J end lost 1 base, and 9 bases lay between the germline ends. The CDR3 consists of 15 residues. Germline CDR1 and CDR2: SGHTA and FQGNSA. The CDR3 region has the DNA TGTGCCAGCAGCTTAGCGTGGTCAGGGAACACTGAAGCTTTCTTT. Translated: CASSLAWSGNTEAFF. The entire variable domain, with the rest obtained from reference TRBV7-2 and TRBJ1-1, is as follows: GAGVSQSPSNKVTEKGKDVELRCDPISGHTALYWYRQSLGQGLEFLIYFQGNSAPDKSGLPSDRFSAERTGGSVSTLTIQRTQQEDSAVYLCASSLAWSGNTEAFFGQGTRLTVV.

The rearrangement links TRBV29-1 to TRBJ2-5, with D possibly being TRBD1 (7 bases). CDR3 length equals 12 residues. Deletions cut 6 bases from V and 2 bases from J, with 10 bases between. The germline gives CDR1 SQVTM, CDR2 ANQGSEA. The CDR3 DNA sequence: TGCAGCGTCCAGGGGGGACAAGAGACCCAGTACTTC. Translating gives CSVQGGQETQYF.

This clonotype has ten or more counts. CDR3 sequence reads: CSVEGLAGETGNTDTQYF. The CDR3 DNA sequence: TGCAGCGTAGAGGGACTAGCGGGAGAGACAGGTAACACAGATACGCAGTATTTT. This rearrangement joins TRBV29-1 to TRBJ2-3; 14 bases are shared with TRBD2. V gave up 6 bases and J gave up 2 bases; unmatched junction bases: 13. The CDR3 spans 18 residues. CDR1 is SQVTM and CDR2 is ANQGSEA in the germline V gene.

This chain links TRBV5-4 with TRBJ2-1; D possibly corresponds to TRBD2 (5 bases). Germline assignment: CDR1 SGHNT and CDR2 YYREEE (reference sequence). V was pared by 0 bases and J by 7 bases, with 11 bases between. The CDR3 is 14 amino acids. The CDR3 is CASSLAFDYNEQFF. In DNA form, the CDR3 reads TGTGCCAGCAGCTTGGCCTTTGACTATAATGAGCAGTTCTTC.

This clonotype was picked up many times. This rearrangement joins TRBV2 to TRBJ2-3; 7 nucleotides agree with TRBD2. This CDR3 spans 14 amino acids. The trim removed 6 bases at V and 6 bases at J, leaving 9 bases unmatched. Germline V CDR1 and CDR2: SNHLY, FYNNEI. The DNA of the CDR3 is TGTGCCAGCAGCGAAAGGGACTACAGGGATACGCAGTATTTT. Residues: CASSERDYRDTQYF.